One and the same sample provided the 20 T cell receptor beta chains below, sequenced in a study of blood T cell repertoires in COVID-19. The table came from immunoSEQ multiplex PCR; TCRdb's copy has only in-frame clones and leaves some out. Among approximately 75,000 clones listed, about 79% were seen once. The source material was peripheral blood. The source of these receptors is a woman aged 45-59 years with acute or convalescent COVID-19.

For the CDR3, the DNA is TGTGCCAGCAGCCGACAGGCTGACTACGAGCAGTACTTC. It yields the protein CASSRQADYEQYF. The chain combines TRBV3-1 (or the pseudogene TRBV3-2) with TRBJ2-7; D perhaps matches TRBD1 (6 bases). The CDR3 runs to 13 residues. The V end was cut by 4 bases, the J end by 3 bases, with 10 bases between. Germline assignment: CDR1 LGHDT and CDR2 YNNKEL (reference sequence).

V and J are TRBV6-1 and TRBJ2-1; 10 bases map to TRBD2. Germline V gene lookup returns CDR1 MNHNS and CDR2 SASEGT. The ends lost 3 bases at V and 3 bases at J; junction bases unmatched: 5. The CDR3 extends over 16 amino acids. The CDR3 sequence is CASSDLAGDDYNEQFF. CDR3 nucleotides: TGTGCCAGCAGTGACCTAGCGGGGGATGACTACAATGAGCAGTTCTTC.

The CDR3 loop reads CASSGTGVQETQYF. CDR3 sequence (DNA): TGTGCCAGCAGCGGTACAGGGGTCCAAGAGACCCAGTACTTC. This chain connects TRBV9 to TRBJ2-5, with 7 bases that match TRBD1. Germline V lookup: CDR1 SGDLS, CDR2 YYNGEE. Trimming at V came to 3 bases and at J to 1 base, leaving 3 bases not matched to a gene. This CDR3 comprises 14 residues.

The rearrangement joins TRBV18 to TRBJ2-5, with TRBD2 as a possible D gene (5 bases). Germline CDR1 KGHSH, CDR2 LQKENI. Trimming shortened V by 2 bases and J by 7 bases, and 14 bases separated the two germline ends. The CDR3 is 14 amino acids. CDR3 bases: TGTGCCAGCTCACCAGGGAGCCCGCCGGGGACCCAGTACTTC. Amino acids: CASSPGSPPGTQYF.

This chain links TRBV15 with TRBJ2-1, with 7 bases aligning to TRBD2. Germline CDR1 LNHNV, CDR2 YYDKDF (reference sequence). Losses at the gene ends were 3 bases for V and 4 bases for J; bases not matched to a gene: 3. The CDR3 is 14 amino acids. The chain's CDR3 is CATSSPGGYNEQFF. The CDR3 DNA is TGTGCCACCAGCAGCCCCGGGGGGTACAATGAGCAGTTCTTC.

DNA for the CDR3: TGTGCCAGCAGCAACCCGGGACAGGGACTTGAAAAACTGTTTTTT. Encoded protein: CASSNPGQGLEKLFF. The chain carries TRBV7-2 and TRBJ1-4; 9 bases match TRBD1. V lost 5 bases, J lost 7 bases, and 8 bases stayed unmatched. CDR3 length: 15 amino acids. CDR1 and CDR2 (germline): SGHTA, FQGNSA.

The chain recombines TRBV25-1 with TRBJ2-5; D is possibly TRBD1 (5 bases). The V gene lost 3 bases and the J gene lost 4 bases, with 15 bases spanning the gap. This CDR3 has 15 residues. CDR1 and CDR2 (germline): MGHDK, SYGVNS. CDR3 sequence: CASSDLRDSSETQYF. The CDR3 DNA sequence: TGTGCCAGCAGTGATCTACGTGACAGTTCAGAGACCCAGTACTTC.

The gene calls are TRBV6-2 or TRBV6-3 and TRBJ2-7; D gene unclear. This CDR3 is 12 amino acids long. Germline CDR1 reads MNHEY; CDR2 reads SVGEGT. With 6 bases removed from V and 4 bases from J, the gap between germline ends came to 10 bases. The CDR3 spells CASSSSVYEQYF. The CDR3 coding sequence is TGTGCCAGCAGCTCCTCGGTGTACGAGCAGTACTTC.

The CDR3 region has the DNA TGCAGCTTTAACGGCCGGGAGGATAGCTATGGCTACACCTTC. Translation gives CSFNGREDSYGYTF. The J gene is TRBJ1-2, the V gene TRBV29-1; D ambiguous. V was shortened by 8 bases and J by 4 bases, with 20 bases between the two germline ends. Looked up from germline, CDR1 is SQVTM and CDR2 is ANQGSEA. The CDR3 is 14 amino acids.

The J gene is TRBJ2-3, the V gene TRBV11-2; D is unclear. Germline loops: CDR1 SGHAT, CDR2 FQNNGV. The CDR3 is 14 residues long. The V and J ends lost 1 base and 4 bases respectively, with 9 bases between them. Here the CDR3 DNA reads TGTGCCAGCAGCTTAGGATTTAGCTCAGATACGCAGTATTTT. Translation: CASSLGFSSDTQYF.

V usage is TRBV27 and J usage is TRBJ2-7, with 15 positions matching TRBD2. V dropped 5 bases and J dropped 6; count of bases not matched to a gene: 11. The germline V gene has CDR1 MNHEY and CDR2 SMNVEV (reference sequence). This CDR3 is built from 17 residues. This CDR3 reads CASSQRTSGRASGEQYF. CDR3 in DNA: TGTGCCAGCAGTCAAAGGACTAGCGGGAGGGCCTCGGGCGAGCAGTACTTC.

The chain links TRBV7-9 to TRBJ1-1; 7 bases line up with TRBD1. CDR3 size: 16 residues. Trimming cost V 4 bases and J 0 bases; bases outside gene matches: 8. Germline V CDR1 and CDR2: SEHNR, FQNEAQ (reference sequence). This CDR3 is CASSSRDSTMNTEAFF. For the CDR3, the DNA is TGTGCCAGCAGCTCCCGGGACAGCACCATGAACACTGAAGCTTTCTTT.

V and J are TRBV2 and TRBJ2-2; 8 nucleotides align to TRBD1. The germline V gene has CDR1 SNHLY and CDR2 FYNNEI. Trimming cost V 4 bases and J 13 bases; bases outside gene matches: 14. This CDR3 comprises 15 residues. In DNA, the CDR3 is TGTGCCAGCAGTGGAACAGGACAGGGTCCGGTGGGGCTGTTTTTT. It is translated as CASSGTGQGPVGLFF.

V usage is TRBV2 and J usage is TRBJ2-1, with 11 bases fitting TRBD2. This CDR3 comprises 16 residues. From germline, CDR1 is SNHLY and CDR2 FYNNEI. V gave up 5 bases and J gave up 3 bases; unmatched junction bases: 6. The DNA for the CDR3 is TGTGCCAGCAGTCTTCGACTAGCGGGGCTCTACAATGAGCAGTTCTTC. This sequence encodes CASSLRLAGLYNEQFF.

V and J are TRBV30 and TRBJ1-4, with TRBD1 matching 12 bases. V gave up 0 bases and J gave up 7 bases; unmatched junction bases: 3. Per germline, CDR1 GTSNPN and CDR2 SVGIG (reference sequence). This CDR3 has 15 residues. The CDR3 DNA is TGTGCCTGGAGTGTAGGGACAGGGGGCACTGAAAAACTGTTTTTT. Its translation is CAWSVGTGGTEKLFF.

The chain employs TRBV7-9 and TRBJ2-1; D perhaps matches TRBD1 (6 bases). Germline V CDR1 and CDR2: SEHNR, FQNEAQ (reference sequence). V was shortened by 5 bases and J by 0 bases, with 17 bases between the two germline ends. This CDR3 has 17 amino acids. The CDR3, as DNA: TGTGCCAGCAGCCTTCTGGGGGCAGGAGGCTCCTACAATGAGCAGTTCTTC. As protein: CASSLLGAGGSYNEQFF.

This chain links TRBV19 with TRBJ2-1, with TRBD2 matching 11 bases. Germline V gene sequence: CDR1 LNHDA, CDR2 SQIVND (reference sequence). V was pared by 10 bases and J by 5 bases, with 7 bases of the junction left unmatched. The CDR3 spans 14 residues. The CDR3 reads CATKLAGENNEQFF. The CDR3 nucleotides read TGTGCCACCAAACTAGCGGGGGAGAACAATGAGCAGTTCTTC. Full variable domain (outside the CDR3, taken from reference TRBV19 and TRBJ2-1): DGGITQSPKYLFRKEGQNVTLSCEQNLNHDAMYWYRQDPGQGLRLIYYSQIVNDFQKGDIAEGYSVSREKKESFPLTVTSAQKNPTAFYLCATKLAGENNEQFFGPGTRLTVL.

There are a few counts of this clone. The chain couples TRBV9 to TRBJ2-1, with TRBD2 matching over 9 bases. CDR1 and CDR2 from the germline V gene are SGDLS and YYNGEE. Trimming cost V 3 bases and J 4 bases; bases outside gene matches: 11. CDR3 length: 17 amino acids. In DNA form, the CDR3 reads TGTGCCAGCAGCGGGGTGTGGCGGGAGGGCCCTTACAATGAGCAGTTCTTC. Translated: CASSGVWREGPYNEQFF. The full variable domain, completed using reference TRBV9 and TRBJ2-1, is DSGVTQTPKHLITATGQRVTLRCSPRSGDLSVYWYQQSLDQGLQFLIQYYNGEERAKGNILERFSAQQFPDLHSELNLSSLELGDSALYFCASSGVWREGPYNEQFFGPGTRLTVL.

The chain has TRBV28 and TRBJ1-4; the match to TRBD1 covers 10 bases. Germline V lookup: CDR1 MDHEN, CDR2 SYDVKM. CDR3 length: 15 residues. V lost 7 bases to trimming and J lost 7 bases; unmatched junction nucleotides: 9. The CDR3 spells CASIWGTGAGEKLFF. For the CDR3, the DNA is TGTGCCAGCATCTGGGGGACAGGGGCGGGTGAAAAACTGTTTTTT. Combining the CDR3 with reference TRBV28 and TRBJ1-4 gives the whole variable domain DVKVTQSSRYLVKRTGEKVFLECVQDMDHENMFWYRQDPGLGLRLIYFSYDVKMKEKGDIPEGYSVSREKKERFSLILESASTNQTSMYLCASIWGTGAGEKLFFGSGTQLSVL.

This chain joins TRBV6-5 and TRBJ2-3, with no clear D. This CDR3 spans 14 amino acids. V was shortened by 2 bases and J by 2 bases, with 8 bases between the two germline ends. In germline, CDR1 is MNHEY, CDR2 SVGAGI. The CDR3 DNA follows: TGTGCCAGCAGTTACGAGGCGGACACAGATACGCAGTATTTT. It translates to CASSYEADTDTQYF.